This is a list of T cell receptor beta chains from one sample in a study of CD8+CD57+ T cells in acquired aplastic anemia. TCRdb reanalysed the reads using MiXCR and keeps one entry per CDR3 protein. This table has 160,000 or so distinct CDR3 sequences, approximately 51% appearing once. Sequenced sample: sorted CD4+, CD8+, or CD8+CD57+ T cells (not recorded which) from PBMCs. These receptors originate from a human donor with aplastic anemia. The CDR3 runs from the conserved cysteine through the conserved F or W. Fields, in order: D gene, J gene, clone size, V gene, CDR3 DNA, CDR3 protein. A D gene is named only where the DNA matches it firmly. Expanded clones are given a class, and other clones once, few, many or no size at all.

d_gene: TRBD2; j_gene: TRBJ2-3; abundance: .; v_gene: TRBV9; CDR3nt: TGTGCCAGCAGCGTAGGCTCCAGCGGGGGGGCCGTAGATACGCAGTATTTT; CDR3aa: CASSVGSSGGAVDTQYF
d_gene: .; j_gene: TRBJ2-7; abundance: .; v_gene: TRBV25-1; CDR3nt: TGTGCCAGCAGTTTAGGGGACGAGCAGTACTTC; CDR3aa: CASSLGDEQYF
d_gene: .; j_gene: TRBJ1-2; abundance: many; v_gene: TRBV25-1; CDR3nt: TGTGCCAGCAGTGAATTGGGCCCAGGGCCCTATGGCTACACCTTC; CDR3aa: CASSELGPGPYGYTF
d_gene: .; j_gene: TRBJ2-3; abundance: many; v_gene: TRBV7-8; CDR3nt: TGTGCCAGCGGAAGAGGGGAGTATAGAGATACGCAGTATTTT; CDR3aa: CASGRGEYRDTQYF
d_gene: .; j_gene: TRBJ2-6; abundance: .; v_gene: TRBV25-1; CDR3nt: TGTGCCAGCAGTGAGTGGGAGGCCAACGTCCTGACTTTC; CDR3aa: CASSEWEANVLTF
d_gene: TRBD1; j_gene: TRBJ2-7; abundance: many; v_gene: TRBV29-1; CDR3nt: TGCAGCGTTGAAGTCTCGGGACAGGGGGCCAACGAGCAGTACTTC; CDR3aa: CSVEVSGQGANEQYF
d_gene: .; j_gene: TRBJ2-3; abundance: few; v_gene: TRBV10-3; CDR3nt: TGTGCCATCACCGACACAGATACGCAGTATTTT; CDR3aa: CAITDTDTQYF
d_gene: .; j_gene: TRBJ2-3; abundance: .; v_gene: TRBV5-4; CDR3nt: TGTGCCAGCAGCCCCCAAGGGGTGGGGGCAGATACGCAGTATTTT; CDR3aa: CASSPQGVGADTQYF
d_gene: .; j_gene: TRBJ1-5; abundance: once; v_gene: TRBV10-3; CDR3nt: TGTGCCATCAGTGATCAGGGTTTGGCCCAGCATTTT; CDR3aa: CAISDQGLAQHF
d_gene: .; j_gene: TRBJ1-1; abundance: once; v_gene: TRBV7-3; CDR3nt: TGTGCCAGCAGCTTTGTCAGGGTCGAAGCTTTCTTT; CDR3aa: CASSFVRVEAFF
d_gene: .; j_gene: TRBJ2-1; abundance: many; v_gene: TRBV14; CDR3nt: TGTGCCAGCAGCCAAGCGACAGGCAATGAGCAGTTCTTC; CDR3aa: CASSQATGNEQFF
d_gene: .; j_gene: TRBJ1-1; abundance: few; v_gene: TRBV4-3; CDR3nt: TGCGCCAGCAGCCAAAACTCAATAGGGTGGGAGAACACTGAAGCTTTCTTT; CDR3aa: CASSQNSIGWENTEAFF
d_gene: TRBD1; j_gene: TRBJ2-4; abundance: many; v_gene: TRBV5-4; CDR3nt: TGTGCCAGCAGCTTGCGTGGGACAGGGAATGTGGACATTCAGTACTTC; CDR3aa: CASSLRGTGNVDIQYF
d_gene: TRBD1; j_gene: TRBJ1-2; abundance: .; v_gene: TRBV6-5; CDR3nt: TGTGCCAGCAGTTACCGGGACAGGGACTATGGCTACACCTTC; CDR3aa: CASSYRDRDYGYTF
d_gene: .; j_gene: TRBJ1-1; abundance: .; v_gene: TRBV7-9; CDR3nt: TGTGCCAGCAGCTTAGCCAGAGCCTCCTACACTGAAGCTTTCTTT; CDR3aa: CASSLARASYTEAFF
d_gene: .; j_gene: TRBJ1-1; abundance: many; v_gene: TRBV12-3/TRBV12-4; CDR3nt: TGTGCCAGCATCAAGGGGGAGGGGACTGAAGCTTTCTTT; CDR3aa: CASIKGEGTEAFF
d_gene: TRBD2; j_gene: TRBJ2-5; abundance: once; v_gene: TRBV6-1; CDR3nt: TGTGCCAGCAGTGATGCTAGCGGGGACCAAGAGACCCAGTACTTC; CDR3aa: CASSDASGDQETQYF
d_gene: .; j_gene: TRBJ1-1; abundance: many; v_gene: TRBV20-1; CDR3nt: TGCAGTGCTAGATGGGATCTCACCGGGGGCACTGAAGCTTTCTTT; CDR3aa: CSARWDLTGGTEAFF
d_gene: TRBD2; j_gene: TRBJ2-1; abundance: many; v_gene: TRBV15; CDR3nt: TGTGCCACCAGCGGGGTTTCCGGGACTAGTAGAATGGGTGAGCAGTTCTTC; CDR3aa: CATSGVSGTSRMGEQFF
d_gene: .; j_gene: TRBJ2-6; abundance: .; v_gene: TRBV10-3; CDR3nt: TGTGCCATCTCCGAAGGGTACTCTGGGGCCAACGTCCTGACTTTC; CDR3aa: CAISEGYSGANVLTF
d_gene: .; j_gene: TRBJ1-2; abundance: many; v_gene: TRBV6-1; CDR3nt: TGTGCCAGCACCAAGACAGCTAACTATGGCTACACCTTC; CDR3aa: CASTKTANYGYTF
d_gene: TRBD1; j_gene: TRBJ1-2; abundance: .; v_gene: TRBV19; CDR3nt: TGTGCCAGTAGTACAGTCCGGGACAGGGGGCGCACTAACTATGGCTACACCTTC; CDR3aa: CASSTVRDRGRTNYGYTF
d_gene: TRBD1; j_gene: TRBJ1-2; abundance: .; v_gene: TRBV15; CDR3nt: TGTGCCACCAGCAGAGGGACAGGGATTGGCTACACCTTC; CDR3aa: CATSRGTGIGYTF
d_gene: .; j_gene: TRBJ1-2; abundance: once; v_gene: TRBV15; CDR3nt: TGTGCCACCAGCAGAGGAGGGCAGGGCTATTATGGGTATGGCTACACCTTC; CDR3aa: CATSRGGQGYYGYGYTF
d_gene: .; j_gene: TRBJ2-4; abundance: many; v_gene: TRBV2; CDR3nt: TGTGCCAGCAGTACGTCCCCCAGAAACATTCAGTACTTC; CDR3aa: CASSTSPRNIQYF
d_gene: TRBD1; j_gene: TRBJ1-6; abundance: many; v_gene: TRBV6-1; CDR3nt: TGTGCCAGCAGCCGACAGGGCATTGGATCACCCCTCCACTTT; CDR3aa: CASSRQGIGSPLHF
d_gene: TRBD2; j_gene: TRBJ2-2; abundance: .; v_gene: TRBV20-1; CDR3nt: TGCGGTGCTGCCCTGGGCCTAGCGGCAAGCGGGGAGCTGTTTTTT; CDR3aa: CGAALGLAASGELFF
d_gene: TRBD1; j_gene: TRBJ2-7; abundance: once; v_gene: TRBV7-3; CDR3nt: TGTGCCAGCAGCTCCCCGGGACAGGGGAGATACGAGCAGTACTTC; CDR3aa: CASSSPGQGRYEQYF
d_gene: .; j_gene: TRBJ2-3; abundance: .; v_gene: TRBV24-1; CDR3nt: TGTGCCACCAGTGATTTGCAAACAGATACGCAGTATTTT; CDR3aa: CATSDLQTDTQYF
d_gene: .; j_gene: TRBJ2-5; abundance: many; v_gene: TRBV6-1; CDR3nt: TGTGCCAGCAGTCCGGGACAAACTCAAGAGACCCAGTACTTC; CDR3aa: CASSPGQTQETQYF
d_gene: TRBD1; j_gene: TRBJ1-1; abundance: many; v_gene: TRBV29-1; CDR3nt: TGCAGCGTTGAAAGGGACAGGGGAACTGAAGCTTTCTTT; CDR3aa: CSVERDRGTEAFF
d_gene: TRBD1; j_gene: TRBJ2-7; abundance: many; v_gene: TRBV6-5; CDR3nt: TGTGCCAGCAGGTGGACAGGGGGGTCCTACGAGCAGTACTTC; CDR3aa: CASRWTGGSYEQYF
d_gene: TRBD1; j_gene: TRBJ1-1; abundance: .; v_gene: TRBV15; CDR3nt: TGTGCCACCAGCAGACGGGACAGGACTGAAGCTTTCTTT; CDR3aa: CATSRRDRTEAFF
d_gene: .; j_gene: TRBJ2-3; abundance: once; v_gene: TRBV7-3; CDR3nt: TGTGCCAGCAGCCCGCGGGTGGGCACAGATACGCAGTATTTT; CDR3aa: CASSPRVGTDTQYF
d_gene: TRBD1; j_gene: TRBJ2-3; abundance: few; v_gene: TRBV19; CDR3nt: TGTGCCAGTAGAGTCAGGGGGCTGGCAGATACGCAGTATTTT; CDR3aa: CASRVRGLADTQYF
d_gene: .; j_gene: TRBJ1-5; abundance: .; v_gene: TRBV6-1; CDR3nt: TGTGCCAGCACAGGAGGTCAGCCCCAGCATTTT; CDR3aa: CASTGGQPQHF
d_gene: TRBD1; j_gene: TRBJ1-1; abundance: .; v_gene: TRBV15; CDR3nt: TGTGCCACCAGCAACCAGGGACAGGGAGAAACTGAAGCTTTCTTT; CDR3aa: CATSNQGQGETEAFF
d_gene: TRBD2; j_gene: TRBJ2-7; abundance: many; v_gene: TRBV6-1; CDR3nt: TGTGCCAGCACGCTAATGGGGGGGGACTCCTACGAGCAGTACTTC; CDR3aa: CASTLMGGDSYEQYF
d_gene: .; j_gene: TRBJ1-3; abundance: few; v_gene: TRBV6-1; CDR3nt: TGTGCCAGCAGTCTACATGGAAACACCATATATTTT; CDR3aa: CASSLHGNTIYF
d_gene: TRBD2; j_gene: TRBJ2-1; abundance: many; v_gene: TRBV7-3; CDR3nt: TGTGCCAGCAGCTCGACTAGCGGGTACCTCAATGAGCAGTTCTTC; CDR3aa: CASSSTSGYLNEQFF
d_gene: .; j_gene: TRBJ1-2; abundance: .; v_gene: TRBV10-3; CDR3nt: TGTGCCATCAGTGAGTCCCGACAAGTCTACACCTTC; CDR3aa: CAISESRQVYTF
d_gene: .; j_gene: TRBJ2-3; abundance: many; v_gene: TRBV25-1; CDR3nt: TGTGCCAGCAGTGAATCGGGCACTCAAACAGATACGCAGTATTTT; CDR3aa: CASSESGTQTDTQYF
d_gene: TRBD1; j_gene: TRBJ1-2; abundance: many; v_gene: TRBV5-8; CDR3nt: TGTGCCAGCAGCTTGGGACAGGGGCATGGCTACACCTTC; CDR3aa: CASSLGQGHGYTF
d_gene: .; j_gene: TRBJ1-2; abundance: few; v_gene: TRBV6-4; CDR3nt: TGTGCCAGCAGTGAAGGGGCCGGCTATGGCTACACCTTC; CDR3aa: CASSEGAGYGYTF